A selection of T cell receptor beta chains follows, all from one sample in a study of T cell responses to AZD1222 COVID-19 vaccine. Assay: immunoSEQ multiplex PCR; the TCRdb copy retains only in-frame clones and omits some. The repertoire holds some 150,000 clones, with 80% to 95% as singletons. The source was peripheral blood, collected 28 days after the second AZD1222 dose. The origin of the receptors is an adult who received the AZD1222 COVID-19 vaccine. Each CDR3 is given with its conserved first and last residue. The D gene is left open where the match is weak. Rows may omit the clone size; those that give it use once, few, many or a size class.

CDR3 protein	CDR3 DNA	clone size	V gene	J gene	D gene
CASSQDRETPQHF	TGTGCCAGCAGCCAGGACCGGGAAACGCCCCAGCATTTT	NA	TRBV27	TRBJ1-5	NA
CSVEWELGNTIYF	TGCAGCGTTGAATGGGAGTTGGGAAACACCATATATTTT	NA	TRBV29-1	TRBJ1-3	NA
CASSASGSSDTQYF	TGTGCCAGCAGCGCTAGCGGGAGTTCGGATACGCAGTATTTT	NA	TRBV9	TRBJ2-3	TRBD2
CASSILGGSAGISSPLHF	TGTGCCAGTAGTATTCTCGGCGGGTCGGCAGGGATCAGCTCACCCCTCCACTTT	NA	TRBV19	TRBJ1-6	NA
CASSLQDSLYNEQFF	TGCGCCAGCAGCTTGCAGGACAGCCTCTACAATGAGCAGTTCTTC	NA	TRBV5-1	TRBJ2-1	NA
CASRLLPSGVKNEQFF	TGCGCCAGCAGACTACTACCTAGCGGGGTCAAGAATGAGCAGTTCTTC	NA	TRBV5-1	TRBJ2-1	TRBD2
CASSPDRISGYTF	TGTGCCAGCTCACCAGACAGGATTAGCGGCTACACCTTC	NA	TRBV18	TRBJ1-2	NA
CSASQGAIEQYF	TGCAGTGCTAGTCAGGGGGCTATTGAGCAGTACTTC	NA	TRBV20-1	TRBJ2-7	TRBD1
CASSNNYYEQYF	TGTGCCAGCAGTAATAACTATTACGAGCAGTACTTC	NA	TRBV6-5	TRBJ2-7	NA
CASSDNYLSRENYGYTF	TGTGCCAGCAGTGACAATTACCTTTCAAGGGAAAACTATGGCTACACCTTC	NA	TRBV25-1	TRBJ1-2	NA
CASSRREASGELFF	TGTGCCAGCAGTAGAAGGGAGGCGTCCGGGGAGCTGTTTTTT	NA	TRBV27	TRBJ2-2	NA
CASSEMGEGPDTQYF	TGCGCCAGCAGTGAGATGGGGGAGGGCCCAGATACGCAGTATTTT	NA	TRBV10-1	TRBJ2-3	TRBD2
CASSPDPYEQYF	TGTGCCAGCTCACCCGACCCCTACGAGCAGTACTTC	NA	TRBV18	TRBJ2-7	NA
CASSENGQVWEQYF	TGCGCCAGCAGTGAGAATGGACAGGTGTGGGAGCAGTACTTC	NA	TRBV10-2	TRBJ2-7	TRBD1
CASSAVPTALGGYTF	TGTGCCAGCAGCGCAGTTCCGACCGCATTGGGAGGCTACACCTTC	NA	TRBV2	TRBJ1-2	NA
CASSTWTSGDIQYF	TGCGCCAGCAGCACTTGGACTAGTGGGGACATTCAGTACTTC	NA	TRBV4-3	TRBJ2-4	TRBD2
CASSRTGLAAQETQYF	TGCGCCAGCAGCCGAACGGGACTAGCGGCACAAGAGACCCAGTACTTC	once	TRBV4-1	TRBJ2-5	TRBD2
CASSLGLGGTGNTIYF	TGTGCCAGCAGCTTGGGGTTGGGAGGCACTGGAAACACCATATATTTT	NA	TRBV11-2	TRBJ1-3	NA
CASSLDRATYF	TGTGCCAGCAGCTTGGACCGCGCCACGTATTTT	NA	TRBV5-6	TRBJ2-3	NA
CASSSEAGSNYGYTF	TGTGCCAGCAGCTCGGAAGCAGGCTCTAACTATGGCTACACCTTC	few	TRBV7-6	TRBJ1-2	NA
CASLGLAGGTDTQYF	TGTGCCTCCCTTGGGCTAGCGGGAGGGACAGATACGCAGTATTTT	NA	TRBV2	TRBJ2-3	TRBD2
CASSSSPDYTF	TGTGCCAGCAGCTCCTCACCAGACTACACCTTC	NA	TRBV13	TRBJ1-2	NA
CASSVGWGSEQYF	TGTGCCAGCAGCGTGGGGTGGGGGAGCGAGCAGTACTTC	once	TRBV9	TRBJ2-7	NA
CASSFRQGDQPQHF	TGTGCCAGCAGTTTCAGACAGGGTGATCAGCCCCAGCATTTT	once	TRBV6-5	TRBJ1-5	TRBD1